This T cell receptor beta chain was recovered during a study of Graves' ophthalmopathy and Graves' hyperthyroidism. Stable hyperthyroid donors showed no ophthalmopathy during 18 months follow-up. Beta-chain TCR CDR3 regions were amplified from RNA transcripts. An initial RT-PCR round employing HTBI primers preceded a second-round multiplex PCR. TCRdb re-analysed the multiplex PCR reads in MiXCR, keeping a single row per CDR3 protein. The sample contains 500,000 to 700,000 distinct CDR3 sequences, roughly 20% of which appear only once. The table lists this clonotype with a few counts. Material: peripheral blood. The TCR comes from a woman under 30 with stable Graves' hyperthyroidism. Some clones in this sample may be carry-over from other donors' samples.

Here the CDR3 reads CASSTQGRTGELFF. DNA for the CDR3: TGTGCCAGCAGCACACAGGGAAGGACCGGGGAGCTGTTTTTT. The chain recombines TRBV12-3 or TRBV12-4 with TRBJ2-2; perhaps TRBD1 as D (6 bases). V was pared by 6 bases and J by 5 bases, with 13 bases between. There are 14 residues in the CDR3.